This TCR beta chain was observed in a study of T-cell reconstitution after alpha-beta-depleted transplantation in children. This clonotype was detected ten times or more. Unique molecular identifiers were built into the TCRbeta library. TCRdb re-called the PCR reads through MiXCR, storing one row per CDR3 protein. Here the sample spans approximately 640,000 distinct CDR3 sequences, approximately 17% being singletons. The receptor was derived from a human donor who donated a stem cell graft to a child with acute myeloid leukemia. The sample consisted of PBMCs from the stem cell graft donor, taken from the stem cell graft.

The chain's CDR3 is CASSSGTGRPRSSYNEQFF. CDR3 DNA: TGTGCCAGCAGTTCCGGGACAGGGAGGCCTCGTAGCTCCTACAATGAGCAGTTCTTC. The rearrangement joins TRBV27 to TRBJ2-1, with TRBD1 identical over 9 bases. This CDR3 spans 19 amino acids. Germline V gives CDR1 MNHEY, CDR2 SMNVEV (reference sequence). J lost 0 bases, V lost 4 bases, and 13 bases had no gene match.